These 19 T cell receptor beta chains were all obtained from the same sample, sequenced in a study of T cells in women clearing cervical HPV infection. Using immunoSEQ multiplex PCR, the repertoire was profiled, and TCRdb retains in-frame clones only, with some absent. This listing includes approximately 31,000 clones. The sequencing sample was made of blood buffy coat. The receptors shown here come from a woman aged 18-69 years with a cervical HPV16 infection that either progressed to CIN3+ or cleared (not recorded which).

On this clone itself: Read data end 3 residues before the CDR3 end; the end is taken from the germline J gene. The genes are TRBV30 and TRBJ2-3; the match to TRBD2 covers 13 bases. Looked up from germline, CDR1 is GTSNPN and CDR2 is SVGIG (reference sequence). This CDR3 is built from 15 residues. V trimming: 4 bases; J trimming: 6 bases; junction bases outside the gene matches: 7. The CDR3 loop reads CAWTGTSGAHDTQYF. Incomplete CDR3 DNA: TGTGCCTGGACCGGGACTAGCGGGGCCCACGATACG. Full variable domain (rest looked up from reference TRBV30 and TRBJ2-3): SQTIHQWPATLVQPVGSPLSLECTVEGTSNPNLYWYRQAAGRGLQLLFYSVGIGQISSEVPQNLSASRPQDRQFILSSKKLLLSDSGFYLCAWTGTSGAHDTQYFGPGTRLTVL.

Regarding this clone: Sequencing ends 3 residues short of the CDR3 end; the germline J gene provides the rest. This chain links TRBV19 with TRBJ2-1, with TRBD1 identical over 9 bases. Germline V gives CDR1 LNHDA, CDR2 SQIVND (reference sequence). V dropped 5 bases and J dropped 5; count of bases not matched to a gene: 10. The CDR3 covers 16 residues. CDR3 region: CASSAPGTGRHNEQFF. The sequenced part of the CDR3 DNA is TGTGCCAGTAGTGCCCCCGGGACAGGGAGACACAATGAG.

About this clone itself: The read falls 3 residues short of the CDR3 end, and the missing part is taken from the germline J gene. The chain has TRBV5-1 and TRBJ2-3, with 8 bases identical to TRBD1. The CDR3 length is 17 residues. Trimming cost V 0 bases and J 2 bases; bases outside gene matches: 8. The V gene's germline CDR1 is SGHRS and CDR2 YFSETQ. CDR3 region: CASSLVAWTGNTDTQYF. The part of the CDR3 DNA that was read is TGCGCCAGCAGCTTGGTGGCCTGGACAGGGAACACAGATACG.

A note on this clone: The read stops 3 residues short of the end of the CDR3; the missing end is completed from the germline J gene. The V call is TRBV7-6, the J call TRBJ2-2; D is undetermined. This CDR3 region has 13 residues. CDR1 is SGHVS, CDR2 FNYEAQ, per germline. CDR3 bases read: TGTGCCAGCAGCTTCAACAACAATTCACCG. This codes for CASSFNNNSP. The whole CDR3 region reads CASSFNNNSPLFF.

Note on this clone: The CDR3 extends 3 residues past the end of the read, so its final part is completed from the germline J gene. This chain connects TRBV5-1 to TRBJ2-3; 11 nucleotides line up with TRBD2. The ends lost 4 bases at V and 4 bases at J; junction bases unmatched: 2. CDR1 and CDR2 from the germline V gene are SGHRS and YFSETQ. The length of the CDR3 is 14 residues. Incomplete CDR3 DNA: TGCGCCAGCAGCCCGGGACTAGCGGCAGATACG. This translates into CASSPGLAADT. The whole CDR3 protein reads CASSPGLAADTQYF.

With regard to this clone: The CDR3 end lies 3 residues beyond the end of the read and is filled in from the germline J gene. The chain combines TRBV29-1 with TRBJ1-2; no firm D call. Trimming removed 7 bases from V and 7 bases from J, with 13 bases in between. From germline, CDR1 is SQVTM and CDR2 ANQGSEA. This CDR3 is 11 amino acids long. CDR3 sequence: CSGARGSGYTF. CDR3 DNA, as far as it was read: TGCAGCGGCGCACGGGGATCTGGC.

In regard to this clone: The read stops 3 residues short of the end of the CDR3; the missing end is completed from the germline J gene. The V and J genes are TRBV7-3 and TRBJ2-3; perhaps TRBD2 as D (5 bases). Germline V gene sequence: CDR1 SGHTA, CDR2 FQGTGA. The CDR3 runs 15 residues. The covered CDR3 bases are TGTGCCAGCAGCTTAACTCCCAGCGGTCAAGAGACG. Translation: CASSLTPSGQET. The whole CDR3 region reads CASSLTPSGQETQYF.

As regards this clone: The read is 3 residues too short to cover the CDR3 end, so that end is filled in from the germline J gene. J is TRBJ2-7 and V is TRBV10-3, with unresolved D. Germline V gene data show CDR1 as ENHRY and CDR2 as SYGVKD. There are 13 residues in the CDR3. Trimming pared 3 bases from V and 4 bases from J, leaving 10 bases between. The CDR3 sequence: CAISESQFYEQYF. Incomplete CDR3 DNA: TGTGCCATCAGTGAATCACAGTTTTACGAG.

About this clone itself: Read data end 3 residues before the CDR3 end; the end is taken from the germline J gene. The rearrangement links TRBV7-6 to TRBJ1-1; D ambiguous. Germline CDR1 SGHVS, CDR2 FNYEAQ. This CDR3 comprises 13 residues. V was pared by 5 bases and J by 5 bases, with 12 bases between. The CDR3 reads CASSLGVVTEAFF. The DNA read from the CDR3 is TGTGCCAGCAGCCTCGGGGTGGTGACTGAA.

Concerning this clone: The read terminates 3 residues before the CDR3 end, so the remaining end is supplied by the germline J gene. The V and J genes are TRBV6-2 or TRBV6-3 and TRBJ1-2; a possible D gene is TRBD1 (5 bases). The CDR3 is 15 residues long. Germline lookup yields CDR1 MNHEY and CDR2 SVGEGT. CDR3 bases read: TGTGCCAGCACCCGTGCGGCGGGGGGGTCGAATGAC. Residues: CASTRAAGGSND. The entire CDR3 protein is CASTRAAGGSNDYTF.

Partial CDR3 DNA: TGTGCCAGCAGCAGAAGACAGGGAACCTCCTACGAG. Translated, it gives CASSRRQGTSYE. The CDR3 in full is CASSRRQGTSYEQYF. The V gene is TRBV5-6, the J gene TRBJ2-7, with 7 positions matching TRBD1. The read finishes 3 residues shy of the CDR3 end, and the germline J gene is used to complete it. J was trimmed by 0 bases and V by 4 bases; bases with no gene match: 7. CDR1 is SGHDT, CDR2 YYEEEE, per germline. The CDR3 has 15 amino acids. Using reference TRBV5-6 and TRBJ2-7 for the parts outside the CDR3, the full variable domain is DAGVTQSPTHLIKTRGQQVTLRCSPKSGHDTVSWYQQALGQGPQFIFQYYEEEERQRGNFPDRFSGHQFPNYSSELNVNALLLGDSALYLCASSRRQGTSYEQYFGPGTRLTVT.

Remarks on this clone: The missing CDR3 end, 3 residues past where the read stops, is filled in from the germline J gene. The gene calls are TRBV7-3 and TRBJ2-5; 15 positions match TRBD2. Germline V gene sequence: CDR1 SGHTA, CDR2 FQGTGA. This CDR3 contains 17 residues. The J segment lost 1 base and the V segment lost 5 bases, leaving 5 bases of the junction unmatched. Partial CDR3 DNA: TGTGCCAGCAGCCCCGGACTAGCGGGGGGGGTCCAAGAGACC. This encodes CASSPGLAGGVQET. The entire CDR3 protein reads CASSPGLAGGVQETQYF.

A word on this clone: The sequence runs out 3 residues before the end of the CDR3; the remainder is reconstructed from the germline J gene. The rearrangement uses TRBV4-2 and TRBJ2-2, with 15 bases fitting TRBD2. The CDR3 is 18 residues long. V lost 0 bases to trimming and J lost 6 bases; unmatched junction nucleotides: 5. CDR1 is LGHNA, CDR2 YNFKEQ, per germline. The CDR3 bases that were read are TGTGCCAGCAGCCAAGACGGACTAGCGGGGGGGTGGGCCGGGGAG. Amino acids: CASSQDGLAGGWAGE. The complete CDR3 reads CASSQDGLAGGWAGELFF.

The part of the CDR3 DNA that was read is TGCAGTGCTAAGGGCCCGGTCACCTACGAG. Translated: CSAKGPVTYE. The full CDR3 protein reads CSAKGPVTYEQYF. This rearrangement joins TRBV20-1 to TRBJ2-7; D remains ambiguous. Sequencing ends 3 residues short of the CDR3 end; the germline J gene provides the rest. CDR1 is DFQATT, CDR2 SNEGSKA, per germline (reference sequence). The V gene lost 4 bases and the J gene lost 2 bases, with 12 bases spanning the gap. The CDR3 runs 13 residues.

Turning to this clone: The CDR3 is cut off 3 residues early in the read; its end comes from the germline J gene. V gene TRBV7-2 combines with J gene TRBJ1-2; tentative D call: TRBD1 (6 bases). This CDR3 region has 15 residues. CDR1 and CDR2 (germline): SGHTA, FQGNSA. The CDR3 sequence is CASSLGGGGADEYTF. The CDR3 bases that were read are TGTGCCAGCAGCTTGGGTGGCGGGGGGGCCGATGAG.

As for this clone: The missing CDR3 end, 3 residues past where the read stops, is filled in from the germline J gene. The chain couples TRBV20-1 to TRBJ2-3; tentatively, D is TRBD2 (5 bases). Germline V CDR1 and CDR2: DFQATT, SNEGSKA (reference sequence). This CDR3 spans 17 amino acids. V lost 4 bases, J lost 4 bases, and 24 bases lay in between. The CDR3 spells CSAIPGSDPTGADTQYF. The part of the CDR3 DNA that was read is TGCAGTGCTATTCCGGGGTCGGACCCCACGGGCGCAGATACG.

Of note for this clone: The read halts 3 residues ahead of the CDR3 end, with the missing end drawn from the germline J gene. J is TRBJ2-2 and V is TRBV30, with 8 bases lining up with TRBD2. Germline loops: CDR1 GTSNPN, CDR2 SVGIG (reference sequence). This CDR3 is 17 amino acids long. The CDR3 DNA, read in part, is TGTGCCTACCGGGAGGGGCAGCAAGACTTCTATAATTCACCG. It specifies CAYREGQQDFYNSP. Given in full, the CDR3 is CAYREGQQDFYNSPLFF.

Points on this clone: The read falls 3 residues short of the CDR3 end, and the missing part is taken from the germline J gene. The J gene is TRBJ2-7, the V gene TRBV28, with D unclear. The germline V gene encodes CDR1 MDHEN and CDR2 SYDVKM. The CDR3 is 17 amino acids. V was cut by 8 bases and J by 0 bases, with 23 bases left in between. The CDR3 region is CASGLPTPRRLSYEQYF. The CDR3 bases that were read are TGTGCCAGCGGCCTCCCCACTCCTAGACGGCTCTCCTACGAG.

Notes on this clone: The DNA ends 3 residues before the CDR3 does, and the rest of the CDR3 is filled in from the germline J gene. The J gene is TRBJ1-4, the V gene TRBV2, with D unresolved. Germline CDR1 and CDR2: SNHLY and FYNNEI. The CDR3 runs 15 residues. The sequenced CDR3 bases are TGTGCCAGCAGTGAACTCGGTCGAGAATTTTCACCA. It translates to CASSELGREFSP. The whole CDR3 region reads CASSELGREFSPLFF.